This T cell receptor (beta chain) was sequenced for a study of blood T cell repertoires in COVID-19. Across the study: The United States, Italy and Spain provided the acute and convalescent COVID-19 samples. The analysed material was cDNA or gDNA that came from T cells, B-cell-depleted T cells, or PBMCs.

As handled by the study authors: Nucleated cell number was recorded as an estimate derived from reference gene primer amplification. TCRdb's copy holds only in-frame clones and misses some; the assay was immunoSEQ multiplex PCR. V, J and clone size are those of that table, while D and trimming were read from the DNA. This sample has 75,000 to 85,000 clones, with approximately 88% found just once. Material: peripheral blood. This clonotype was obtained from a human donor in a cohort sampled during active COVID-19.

Written as DNA, the CDR3 is TGTGCCATCAGTGAGTGGACAGGACAAAACTATGGCTACACCTTC. Residues: CAISEWTGQNYGYTF. V is TRBV10-3 and J is TRBJ1-2; TRBD1 agrees at 7 bases. This CDR3 has 15 amino acids. After removal of 1 base from V and 2 bases from J, the junction contained 4 bases not matched to a gene. CDR1 is ENHRY, CDR2 SYGVKD, per germline.